Below, one T cell receptor (beta chain) is given with its context. Each CDR3 protein is one row after TCRdb ran MiXCR on the RT-PCR reads. This table holds about 680,000 distinct CDR3 sequences, about 14% found once. This CDR3 comprises 18 residues. The trim removed 10 bases at V and 0 bases at J, leaving 16 bases unmatched. The sequence was obtained from a female donor in good health, serving as a healthy control. Sequenced sample: memory CD4+ T cells from blood. The rearrangement uses TRBV12-3 or TRBV12-4 and TRBJ2-1, with 9 bases identical to TRBD2. CDR3 sequence (DNA): TGTGCCACCCAAGAAGGAGCGGGGGGCCCCTCCTCCTACAATGAGCAGTTCTTC. Protein sequence: CATQEGAGGPSSYNEQFF.